This TCR beta chain was captured by sequencing in a study of blood T cell repertoires in COVID-19. Study-wide background: T cells, B-cell-depleted T cells, or PBMCs provided the cDNA or gDNA that served as material.

This table comes from immunoSEQ multiplex PCR, and its TCRdb copy is limited to in-frame clones, with some not included. The sample contains fewer than 300,000 clones, around 90% of which appear only once. This clone is a singleton in its sample. This receptor was taken from a woman in her twenties or thirties who had recovered from COVID-19. Sequencing used PBMCs or T cells enriched from blood (not recorded which).

CDR3 sequence reads: CSVESVNYGYTF. CDR3 DNA: TGCAGCGTTGAATCCGTTAACTATGGCTACACCTTC. The chain combines TRBV29-1 with TRBJ1-2; D is ambiguous. Trimming removed 2 bases at V and 1 base at J, with 5 bases between. The CDR3 is made up of 12 amino acids. Germline lookup yields CDR1 SQVTM and CDR2 ANQGSEA.